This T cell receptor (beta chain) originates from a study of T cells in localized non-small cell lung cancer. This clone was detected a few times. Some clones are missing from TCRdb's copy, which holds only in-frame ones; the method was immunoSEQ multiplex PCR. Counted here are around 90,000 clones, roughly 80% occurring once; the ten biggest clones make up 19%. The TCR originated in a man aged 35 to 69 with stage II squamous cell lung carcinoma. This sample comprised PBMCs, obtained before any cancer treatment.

Here the CDR3 reads CASSPRADSNQPQHF. The DNA of the CDR3 is TGTGCCAGCAGCCCCAGGGCGGATAGCAATCAGCCCCAGCATTTT. The V call is TRBV5-5, the J call TRBJ1-5; D is perhaps TRBD1 (5 bases). The CDR3 is made up of 15 amino acids. Germline V gene sequence: CDR1 SGHKS, CDR2 YYEKEE (reference sequence). Trimming removed 4 bases at V and 0 bases at J, with 11 bases between.